The present T cell receptor beta chain was sequenced within a study of sequential checkpoint blockade in melanoma. Whole-study context: Patients were randomized 1:1 to nivolumab-then-ipilimumab or ipilimumab-then-nivolumab first-line. Each arm's sequence ended with maintenance nivolumab.

The protocol was immunoSEQ multiplex PCR, while the TCRdb copy is restricted to in-frame clones and leaves out a portion. The profile shows around 20,000 clones, 75% to 90% of them singletons. This CDR3 contains 16 residues. The junction had 6 bases not matched to a gene; V was cut back by 0 bases and J by 5 bases. Germline assignment: CDR1 SEHNR and CDR2 FQNEAQ (reference sequence). Treatment noted: randomized to nivolumab then ipilimumab (arm A) or the reverse (arm B). None of the patients previously received DNA-damaging chemotherapy. Live CD3+CD8+ CD19− CD56− cells were sorted from PBMCs. The sequence was obtained from a human donor with melanoma. This sample comprised CD8+ T cells sorted from blood (inferred from file names), obtained from a patient given nivolumab and ipilimumab in sequence. The chain carries TRBV7-9 and TRBJ2-5, with 10 positions matching TRBD1. CDR3 loop: CASSLAPGQGKETQYF. The CDR3 nucleotides are TGTGCCAGCAGCTTAGCGCCGGGACAGGGGAAGGAGACCCAGTACTTC. Based on the CDR3 plus reference TRBV7-9 and TRBJ2-5, the full variable domain is DTGVSQNPRHKITKRGQNVTFRCDPISEHNRLYWYRQTLGQGPEFLTYFQNEAQLEKSRLLSDRFSAERPKGSFSTLEIQRTEQGDSAMYLCASSLAPGQGKETQYFGPGTRLLVL.